Below are 29 T cell receptor beta chains sequenced from a single sample in a study of T cells in Graves' hyperthyroidism and ophthalmopathy. Authors of the study amplified TCR beta CDR3 regions from RNA transcripts. HTBI primers were used for first-round RT-PCR of the TCR CDR3. TCRdb itself ran the multiplex PCR reads through MiXCR, one entry per CDR3 protein. The table lists about 340,000 distinct CDR3 sequences, 20% to 25% of them singletons. Sequencing was carried out using blood. These receptors were collected from a woman between 50 and 59 years old with Graves' hyperthyroidism.

The chain joins TRBV3-1 to TRBJ2-4; 10 nucleotides line up with TRBD1. The CDR3 loop spans 16 amino acids. CDR1 LGHDT and CDR2 YNNKEL come from the germline V gene (reference sequence). V was clipped by 2 bases and J by 1 base; unmatched bases: 2. The CDR3 here is CASSQRQGAAKNIQYF. The CDR3 bases are TGTGCCAGCAGCCAAAGACAGGGGGCTGCCAAAAACATTCAGTACTTC. The full variable domain, rest sourced from reference TRBV3-1 and TRBJ2-4, is DTAVSQTPKYLVTQMGNDKSIKCEQNLGHDTMYWYKQDSKKFLKIMFSYNNKELIINETVPNRFSPKSPDKAHLNLHINSLELGDSAVYFCASSQRQGAAKNIQYFGAGTRLSVL.

This clonotype was recorded many times. This chain joins TRBV10-3 and TRBJ2-1, with D perhaps matching TRBD1 (6 bases). The germline V and J ends were trimmed by 5 bases and 6 bases, with 26 bases remaining between them. The CDR3 length is 18 residues. From germline, CDR1 is ENHRY and CDR2 SYGVKD. Here the CDR3 reads CAISKIKQGVSSANEQFF. As DNA, the CDR3 is TGTGCCATCAGTAAGATAAAACAGGGTGTTAGTTCGGCCAATGAGCAGTTCTTC.

At least ten counts were recorded for this clonotype. The chain has TRBV28 and TRBJ2-5; a weak D match, TRBD2 (6 bases). The V end lost 3 bases, the J end lost 5 bases, and 10 bases lay between the germline ends. This CDR3 spans 13 amino acids. The germline CDR1 and CDR2 sequences are MDHEN and SYDVKM. CDR3 sequence reads: CASSFISGETQYF. The CDR3 DNA follows: TGTGCCAGCAGTTTTATAAGCGGGGAGACCCAGTACTTC.

This clonotype was seen more than once but under ten times. V is TRBV25-1 and J is TRBJ2-7; 9 bases fit TRBD1. Germline-derived CDR1 and CDR2 are MGHDK and SYGVNS. This CDR3 contains 15 residues. After removal of 6 bases from V and 0 bases from J, the junction contained 6 bases not matched to a gene. The DNA of the CDR3 is TGTGCCAGCAGGGGACAGGGACATTTCTCCTACGAGCAGTACTTC. Translation gives CASRGQGHFSYEQYF.

In its sample, this clonotype was seen a few times. The V gene is TRBV14, the J gene TRBJ2-5; D unresolved. Trimming took 2 bases from V and 5 from J, leaving 15 bases between them. This CDR3 comprises 15 residues. Germline V gives CDR1 SGHDN, CDR2 FVKESK. The CDR3 loop reads CASSQFVASSETQYF. The CDR3 nucleotides are TGTGCCAGCAGCCAATTTGTGGCTAGTAGTGAGACCCAGTACTTC.

This clonotype came up many times. The rearrangement uses TRBV3-1 and TRBJ2-7; D is undetermined. The CDR3 length is 16 residues. From germline, CDR1 is LGHDT and CDR2 YNNKEL (reference sequence). The ends were cut back, 0 bases at V and 0 bases at J, with 12 bases in the middle. Here the CDR3 reads CASSQDPGQSSYEQYF. The DNA for the CDR3 is TGTGCCAGCAGCCAAGATCCCGGCCAAAGCTCCTACGAGCAGTACTTC.

This clonotype has a handful of counts. This chain connects TRBV20-1 to TRBJ2-3; TRBD2 matches 11 bases. The CDR3 covers 15 residues. The germline CDR1 and CDR2 sequences are DFQATT and SNEGSKA (reference sequence). J lost 3 bases, V lost 0 bases, and 2 bases had no gene match. CDR3 DNA sequence: TGCAGTGCTAGAGAGGGACTAGCGGTAACAGATACGCAGTATTTT. Encoded protein: CSAREGLAVTDTQYF.

In the case of this clonotype: The junction departs from germline at one end; a sequencing error may be responsible. This chain joins TRBV29-1 and TRBJ2-3; a possible D gene is TRBD2 (5 bases). The CDR3 totals 16 residues. Germline lookup yields CDR1 SQVTM and CDR2 ANQGSEA. CDR3: CSVQDHSGPAPDTQYF. CDR3 coding DNA: TGCAGCGTTCAAGACCACAGCGGCCCCGCCCCAGATACGCAGTATTTT.

J is TRBJ2-7 and V is TRBV12-3 or TRBV12-4; TRBD2 matches 8 bases. V shed 5 bases, J shed 3 bases, and the junction held 6 bases outside the gene matches. The CDR3 is 14 amino acids. Here the CDR3 DNA reads TGTGCCAGCAGTCCAAGCGGGGGAGTCTACGAGCAGTACTTC. Encoded protein: CASSPSGGVYEQYF.

V is TRBV20-1 and J is TRBJ2-5, with TRBD1 as a possible D gene (5 bases). Germline CDR1 DFQATT, CDR2 SNEGSKA (reference sequence). V was cut by 6 bases and J by 5 bases, with 19 bases left in between. This CDR3 is 14 amino acids long. This chain's CDR3 is CSAPPAQVKETQYF. DNA of the CDR3: TGCAGTGCCCCTCCCGCACAGGTGAAGGAGACCCAGTACTTC.

This clonotype was counted between two and nine times. This chain joins TRBV2 and TRBJ2-3, with 8 bases aligning to TRBD2. The CDR3 consists of 13 residues. V dropped 3 bases and J dropped 4; count of bases not matched to a gene: 0. CDR1 and CDR2 from the germline V gene are SNHLY and FYNNEI. The CDR3 DNA reads TGTGCCAGCAGTGATAGCGGGGCAGATACGCAGTATTTT. The encoded protein is CASSDSGADTQYF. Drawing the rest from reference TRBV2 and TRBJ2-3, the complete variable domain is EPEVTQTPSHQVTQMGQEVILRCVPISNHLYFYWYRQILGQKVEFLVSFYNNEISEKSEIFDDQFSVERPDGSNFTLKIRSTKLEDSAMYFCASSDSGADTQYFGPGTRLTVL.

This clonotype was counted at least ten times. The gene calls are TRBV28 and TRBJ1-2; 10 bases agree with TRBD1. The V gene's germline CDR1 is MDHEN and CDR2 SYDVKM. V gave up 3 bases and J gave up 5 bases; unmatched junction bases: 3. CDR3 length equals 14 residues. The chain's CDR3 is CASSFRQGAYGYTF. The CDR3 nucleotides read TGTGCCAGCAGTTTCCGACAGGGGGCTTATGGCTACACCTTC.

This chain joins TRBV5-1 and TRBJ1-1; weak D call: TRBD1 (5 bases). The CDR3 has 17 amino acids. Looked up from germline, CDR1 is SGHRS and CDR2 is YFSETQ. The V gene lost 2 bases and the J gene lost 2 bases, with 19 bases spanning the gap. Here the CDR3 DNA reads TGCGCCAGCAGCTTCAGTGGGGGGGGGACTGGAAACACTGAAGCTTTCTTT. This encodes CASSFSGGGTGNTEAFF.

The rearrangement joins TRBV6-5 to TRBJ1-1; D is undetermined. There are 14 residues in the CDR3. Deletions cut 4 bases from V and 1 base from J, with 10 bases between. Germline CDR1 is MNHEY and CDR2 is SVGAGI. In DNA, the CDR3 is TGTGCCAGCAGTTGGAGTGCGGGGAACACTGAAGCTTTCTTT. This encodes CASSWSAGNTEAFF.

The chain links TRBV12-3 or TRBV12-4 to TRBJ1-5; D is possibly TRBD1 (5 bases). The CDR3 is 19 amino acids. Deletions cut 5 bases from V and 4 bases from J, with 27 bases between. The chain's CDR3 is CASSETLAPGNRRNQPQHF. CDR3 DNA: TGTGCCAGCAGTGAAACCTTGGCTCCTGGGAACAGGAGGAATCAGCCCCAGCATTTT.

The sample holds many counts of this clonotype. This chain links TRBV5-1 with TRBJ2-7, with 7 bases matching TRBD1. Germline values: CDR1 SGHRS, CDR2 YFSETQ. The CDR3 is 15 residues long. The J segment lost 1 base and the V segment lost 4 bases, leaving 8 bases of the junction unmatched. The CDR3 spells CASSATTGRSYEQYF. The CDR3 DNA sequence: TGCGCCAGCAGCGCCACGACAGGGCGGTCCTACGAGCAGTACTTC. The full variable domain, in which reference TRBV5-1 and TRBJ2-7 provide the parts outside the CDR3, is KAGVTQTPRYLIKTRGQQVTLSCSPISGHRSVSWYQQTPGQGLQFLFEYFSETQRNKGNFPGRFSGRQFSNSRSEMNVSTLELGDSALYLCASSATTGRSYEQYFGPGTRLTVT.

For this clonotype: The junction departs from germline at one end; a sequencing error may be responsible. The chain links TRBV5-1 to TRBJ2-1; possible D gene TRBD2, 5 bases. The CDR3 extends over 15 amino acids. The germline CDR1 and CDR2 sequences are SGHRS and YFSETQ. CDR3: CTSSSTSNSYNEQFF. CDR3 DNA: TGCACCAGCAGCTCTACTAGTAACTCCTACAATGAGCAGTTCTTC.

J is TRBJ2-2 and V is TRBV5-1; the D is unclear. This CDR3 region has 15 residues. The germline V and J ends were trimmed by 4 bases and 0 bases, with 10 bases remaining between them. Germline-derived CDR1 and CDR2 are SGHRS and YFSETQ. CDR3 sequence: CASSLDVTNTGELFF. The CDR3 DNA sequence: TGCGCCAGCAGCCTGGACGTAACGAACACCGGGGAGCTGTTTTTT.

This clonotype was seen ten or more times. The chain links TRBV12-3 or TRBV12-4 to TRBJ2-1; 8 bases align to TRBD2. J lost 9 bases, V lost 7 bases, and 11 bases had no gene match. CDR3 size: 14 residues. The CDR3 reads CASTSGGRNGEQFF. CDR3 sequence (DNA): TGTGCCAGCACAAGTGGCGGGAGGAACGGTGAGCAGTTCTTC.

The J gene is TRBJ2-5, the V gene TRBV5-1, with D maybe TRBD2 (6 bases). V was trimmed by 0 bases and J by 5 bases, leaving 14 bases between them. The CDR3 consists of 15 residues. From germline, CDR1 is SGHRS and CDR2 YFSETQ. The CDR3 sequence is CASSLAEAGGETQYF. Written as DNA, the CDR3 is TGCGCCAGCAGCTTGGCTGAAGCTGGGGGGGAGACCCAGTACTTC.

This clonotype was seen repeatedly, ten times or more. The chain is built from TRBV20-1 and TRBJ2-7; TRBD1 matches 8 bases. Germline V lookup: CDR1 DFQATT, CDR2 SNEGSKA (reference sequence). J was trimmed by 3 bases and V by 6 bases; bases with no gene match: 4. The CDR3 length is 12 residues. In DNA form, the CDR3 reads TGCAGTGCAAACAGGGGGAACTACGAGCAGTACTTC. This encodes CSANRGNYEQYF.

The table lists this clonotype with many counts. V and J are TRBV11-3 and TRBJ2-5; 9 bases are shared with TRBD1. CDR1 SGHNT and CDR2 YENEEA come from the germline V gene. The CDR3 consists of 15 residues. The V segment lost 5 bases and the J segment 6 bases; nucleotides outside the gene matches: 10. CDR3 protein: CASSVTGGTGKTQYF. In nucleotides, the CDR3 is TGTGCCAGCAGCGTGACAGGGGGTACGGGGAAGACCCAGTACTTC.

This clonotype was seen many times. CDR3: CASSLGGAGGEQYF. The CDR3 bases are TGTGCCAGCAGCTTAGGGGGGGCAGGGGGCGAGCAGTACTTC. The chain couples TRBV7-9 to TRBJ2-7, with D possibly matching TRBD1 (7 bases). V lost 1 base to trimming and J lost 6 bases, with 13 bases between them. CDR1 and CDR2 (germline): SEHNR, FQNEAQ (reference sequence). This CDR3 spans 14 amino acids. Filled out from reference TRBV7-9 and TRBJ2-7, the complete variable domain reads DTGVSQNPRHKITKRGQNVTFRCDPISEHNRLYWYRQTLGQGPEFLTYFQNEAQLEKSRLLSDRFSAERPKGSFSTLEIQRTEQGDSAMYLCASSLGGAGGEQYFGPGTRLTVT.

This clonotype came up a few times. V is TRBV30 and J is TRBJ1-2, with a weak D call TRBD1 (5 bases). CDR1 GTSNPN and CDR2 SVGIG come from the germline V gene (reference sequence). This CDR3 has 14 residues. Trimming pared 2 bases from V and 1 base from J, leaving 11 bases between. The CDR3 DNA sequence: TGTGCCTGGAGTTCGGAGGGGATTAACTATGGCTACACCTTC. As protein: CAWSSEGINYGYTF.

The chain has TRBV2 and TRBJ2-7; 7 bases fit TRBD1. CDR3 size: 13 residues. Germline V gene data show CDR1 as SNHLY and CDR2 as FYNNEI. V shed 6 bases and J 6 bases; nucleotides not matched to a gene: 8. The CDR3 DNA reads as TGTGCCAGCAGGCCGACAGGGCCGAGCGAGCAGTACTTC. Residues: CASRPTGPSEQYF. The full variable domain, rest sourced from reference TRBV2 and TRBJ2-7, is EPEVTQTPSHQVTQMGQEVILRCVPISNHLYFYWYRQILGQKVEFLVSFYNNEISEKSEIFDDQFSVERPDGSNFTLKIRSTKLEDSAMYFCASRPTGPSEQYFGPGTRLTVT.

This clonotype was picked up many times. This chain connects TRBV20-1 to TRBJ2-7; the D gene is possibly TRBD2 (7 bases). Trimming cost V 2 bases and J 5 bases, with 22 bases left between them. The CDR3 runs to 16 residues. CDR1 is DFQATT, CDR2 SNEGSKA, per germline (reference sequence). The CDR3 reads CSARRLGGAKGNEQYF. CDR3 DNA sequence: TGCAGTGCTAGACGTTTGGGGGGGGCCAAGGGGAACGAGCAGTACTTC.

This clonotype was detected a few times. The chain employs TRBV20-1 and TRBJ2-5, with 12 nucleotides matching TRBD2. Germline V gene lookup returns CDR1 DFQATT and CDR2 SNEGSKA (reference sequence). The CDR3 covers 16 residues. V shed 3 bases, J shed 4 bases, and the junction held 9 bases outside the gene matches. The CDR3 DNA sequence: TGCAGTGCTAGTCGCGGGGCTAGCGGGAGGGGAGAGACCCAGTACTTC. Amino acids: CSASRGASGRGETQYF.

This clonotype has ten or more counts. The V gene is TRBV28, the J gene TRBJ2-4; 9 positions match TRBD1. J gave up 2 bases and V 3 bases, and 8 bases lay outside the gene matches. The CDR3 is made up of 17 amino acids. Germline assignment: CDR1 MDHEN and CDR2 SYDVKM. CDR3 residues: CASSLVEGQGTKNIQYF. CDR3 DNA sequence: TGTGCCAGCAGTTTGGTTGAGGGACAGGGCACCAAAAACATTCAGTACTTC.

The J gene is TRBJ1-1, the V gene TRBV4-1, with D possibly being TRBD1 (5 bases). Trimming left V 1 base short and J 3 bases short, with 9 bases between. This CDR3 contains 14 residues. Germline V gene data show CDR1 as MGHRA and CDR2 as YSYEKL. The CDR3 here is CASSQGRVDTEAFF. CDR3 coding DNA: TGCGCCAGCAGCCAAGGCAGGGTGGACACTGAAGCTTTCTTT.